This passage covers 30 T cell receptor beta chains from one sample sequenced in a study of Ad26.COV2.S vaccination and SARS-CoV-2 variants. Treatment defined: around 19 received Ad26.COV2.S at low or high dose, single or two shots; five or six received placebo; per-sample allocation not given. Sampling was performed 63 days after the first vaccine or placebo injection. Using immunoSEQ multiplex PCR, the repertoire was profiled, and TCRdb retains in-frame clones only, with some absent. The repertoire has some 290,000 clones, 85% of them found once; the top ten carry 2% to 2.5%. The source material was peripheral blood, sampled in a trial of Ad26.COV2.S vaccine versus placebo. Receptors were obtained from a person between 18 and 65 years old who received the Ad26.COV2.S COVID-19 vaccine or a placebo.

This chain links TRBV30 with TRBJ2-1, with 8 nucleotides matching TRBD1. V shed 3 bases, J shed 8 bases, and the junction held 3 bases outside the gene matches. The CDR3 runs 12 residues. Germline CDR1 and CDR2: GTSNPN and SVGIG (reference sequence). DNA for the CDR3: TGTGCCTGGAGAACAGGGGGACATGAGCAGTTCTTC. Its translation: CAWRTGGHEQFF. Based on the CDR3 plus reference TRBV30 and TRBJ2-1, the full variable domain is SQTIHQWPATLVQPVGSPLSLECTVEGTSNPNLYWYRQAAGRGLQLLFYSVGIGQISSEVPQNLSASRPQDRQFILSSKKLLLSDSGFYLCAWRTGGHEQFFGPGTRLTVL.

The chain has TRBV7-9 and TRBJ2-5; 7 nucleotides agree with TRBD1. The length of the CDR3 is 14 residues. The germline V gene encodes CDR1 SEHNR and CDR2 FQNEAQ (reference sequence). The V and J ends lost 4 bases and 2 bases, in that order; junction bases with no gene match: 4. The DNA for the CDR3 is TGTGCCAGCAGCTCGGGACAGTATCAAGAGACCCAGTACTTC. Its translation: CASSSGQYQETQYF.

The rearrangement joins TRBV5-5 to TRBJ2-1, with 10 bases fitting TRBD1. J lost 6 bases, V lost 4 bases, and 7 bases had no gene match. The germline CDR1 and CDR2 sequences are SGHKS and YYEKEE (reference sequence). CDR3 length: 15 residues. The CDR3 sequence is CASSHGQGGVNEQFF. CDR3 DNA sequence: TGTGCCAGCAGCCACGGACAGGGGGGAGTCAATGAGCAGTTCTTC. The variable domain in full, with the rest retrieved from reference TRBV5-5 and TRBJ2-1, is DAGVTQSPTHLIKTRGQQVTLRCSPISGHKSVSWYQQVLGQGPQFIFQYYEKEERGRGNFPDRFSARQFPNYSSELNVNALLLGDSALYLCASSHGQGGVNEQFFGPGTRLTVL.

The chain joins TRBV20-1 to TRBJ2-2, with D hard to call. Germline V gene data show CDR1 as DFQATT and CDR2 as SNEGSKA (reference sequence). The CDR3 is 11 amino acids. V lost 1 base to trimming and J lost 13 bases, with 10 bases between them. This chain's CDR3 is CSARGGDMLFF. The DNA for the CDR3 is TGCAGTGCTAGAGGAGGTGATATGCTGTTTTTT.

The rearrangement uses TRBV12-2 and TRBJ1-2; the D call in the table, TRBD1, was not verified against the DNA. TRBV12-2 is annotated as a pseudogene. The CDR3 runs 19 residues. The CDR3 DNA reads as TGTGCAAGTCGCTTAAGAGTGGCGGTTTTCCTGGACAGGTACTATGGCTACACCTTC. Residues: CASRLRVAVFLDRYYGYTF.

V gene TRBV5-1 combines with J gene TRBJ2-1; D unclear. The germline V gene has CDR1 SGHRS and CDR2 YFSETQ. The CDR3 spans 13 residues. V was cut by 3 bases and J by 7 bases, with 11 bases left in between. The CDR3 sequence: CASSSAIGNEQFF. Here the CDR3 DNA reads TGCGCCAGCAGCTCCGCCATCGGGAATGAGCAGTTCTTC.

This clone was seen a few times. CDR3 bases: TGTGCCAGCAGGGAGGGATACGAAACCGAAGTCCCTTTCTTT. Translating gives CASREGYETEVPFF. The chain links TRBV6-5 to TRBJ1-1; no clear D gene. CDR1 is MNHEY and CDR2 is SVGAGI in the germline V gene. This CDR3 contains 14 residues. Trimming stripped 6 bases from V and 12 bases from J, with 23 bases between.

As DNA, the CDR3 is TGTGCCAGCAGCTCGCACCCTGGGACAGGGGTTATCGGGGAGCTGTTTTTT. Residues: CASSSHPGTGVIGELFF. V usage is TRBV7-2 and J usage is TRBJ2-2; 10 nucleotides align to TRBD1. Germline loops: CDR1 SGHTA, CDR2 FQGNSA. J lost 7 bases, V lost 4 bases, and 12 bases had no gene match. This CDR3 spans 17 amino acids.

This chain uses TRBV6-6 with TRBJ1-5, with D possibly being TRBD1 (6 bases). The ends were cut back, 4 bases at V and 2 bases at J, with 15 bases in the middle. The CDR3 runs 16 residues. Looked up from germline, CDR1 is MNHNY and CDR2 is SVGAGI (reference sequence). CDR3 nucleotide sequence: TGTGCCAGCAGTTCGGCCGGGGGCGGAGGCAATCAGCCCCAGCATTTT. This sequence encodes CASSSAGGGGNQPQHF.

This clone was recorded many times. The chain employs TRBV5-1 and TRBJ1-1, with 7 nucleotides matching TRBD1. Germline assignment: CDR1 SGHRS and CDR2 YFSETQ. The CDR3 extends over 14 amino acids. Unmatched junction bases numbered 7, after V lost 4 bases and J lost 4 bases. Here the CDR3 reads CASSPSGQATEAFF. The CDR3, as DNA: TGCGCCAGCAGCCCTTCCGGACAGGCCACTGAAGCTTTCTTT.

The V call is TRBV6-5, the J call TRBJ2-7; D is perhaps TRBD1 (6 bases). With 6 bases removed from V and 3 bases from J, the gap between germline ends came to 18 bases. The CDR3 is 15 residues long. The germline CDR1 and CDR2 sequences are MNHEY and SVGAGI. The CDR3 loop is CASRYSRGISYEQYF. The DNA of the CDR3 is TGTGCCAGCAGGTATTCCAGGGGTATAAGCTACGAGCAGTACTTC.

With respect to this clone: Relative to the germline gene, one junction end is altered; a read error may explain this. This chain connects TRBV3-1 (or the pseudogene TRBV3-2) to TRBJ2-2, with D uncertain. Germline-derived CDR1 and CDR2 are LGHDT and YNNKEL (reference sequence). There are 14 residues in the CDR3. The chain's CDR3 is CASTQRTNTGELFF. CDR3 bases: TGTGCCAGCACCCAAAGAACGAACACCGGGGAGCTGTTTTTT.

The chain is built from TRBV14 and TRBJ2-5; D uncertain. V lost 2 bases to trimming and J lost 0 bases, with 4 bases between them. The CDR3 sequence is 13 residues long. Germline assignment: CDR1 SGHDN and CDR2 FVKESK. The CDR3: CASSQTDQETQYF. The CDR3 DNA sequence: TGTGCCAGCAGCCAAACAGACCAAGAGACCCAGTACTTC.

This clone was seen just once. This chain connects TRBV4-2 to TRBJ1-5, with 8 bases fitting TRBD1. In germline, CDR1 is LGHNA, CDR2 YNFKEQ. The V segment lost 4 bases and the J segment 0 bases; nucleotides outside the gene matches: 8. CDR3 length: 17 residues. The CDR3 region is CASSPGGQGYSNQPQHF. The DNA of the CDR3 is TGTGCCAGCAGCCCCGGAGGACAGGGCTATAGCAATCAGCCCCAGCATTTT.

The chain combines TRBV28 with TRBJ1-5; no clear D gene. The CDR3 runs to 13 residues. Germline CDR1 MDHEN, CDR2 SYDVKM. V was shortened by 6 bases and J by 4 bases, with 10 bases between the two germline ends. As DNA, the CDR3 is TGTGCCAGCAGCCCCCAGTTAAATCAGCCCCAGCATTTT. Its protein product is CASSPQLNQPQHF.

This clone was observed a handful of times. V gene TRBV28 combines with J gene TRBJ1-2; 11 bases map to TRBD1. Trimming removed 5 bases from V and 8 bases from J; junction bases left unmatched: 10. This CDR3 has 15 amino acids. CDR1 and CDR2 from the germline V gene are MDHEN and SYDVKM. CDR3 DNA: TGTGCCAGCAGTACCGACGGACAGGGGGCGGGAGGCTACACCTTC. It specifies CASSTDGQGAGGYTF.

This chain links TRBV24-1 with TRBJ2-3, with D possibly matching TRBD2 (5 bases). The V gene lost 5 bases and the J gene lost 2 bases, with 13 bases spanning the gap. The germline CDR1 and CDR2 sequences are KGHDR and SFDVKD. The CDR3 totals 15 residues. CDR3 DNA: TGTGCCACCAGTGCCGTTGGCGGGCCCACAGATACGCAGTATTTT. It is translated as CATSAVGGPTDTQYF.

The chain uses TRBV3-1 (or the pseudogene TRBV3-2) and TRBJ2-2; D remains unclear. V lost 0 bases and J 7 bases, leaving 9 bases between the germline ends. CDR1 and CDR2 (germline): LGHDT, YNNKEL (reference sequence). CDR3 length: 14 residues. The CDR3 region has the DNA TGTGCCAGCAGCCAAGACTTAATCGGCGGGGAGCTGTTTTTT. Amino acids: CASSQDLIGGELFF.

This clone was seen more than once but under ten times. The gene calls are TRBV7-2 and TRBJ2-2, with 7 bases aligning to TRBD1. V was clipped by 1 base and J by 1 base; unmatched bases: 0. The length of the CDR3 is 15 residues. Looked up from germline, CDR1 is SGHTA and CDR2 is FQGNSA. The CDR3 DNA reads TGTGCCAGCAGCTTAGGACAGGGGAACACCGGGGAGCTGTTTTTT. Residues: CASSLGQGNTGELFF. Full variable domain (remainder filled in from reference TRBV7-2 and TRBJ2-2): GAGVSQSPSNKVTEKGKDVELRCDPISGHTALYWYRQSLGQGLEFLIYFQGNSAPDKSGLPSDRFSAERTGGSVSTLTIQRTQQEDSAVYLCASSLGQGNTGELFFGEGSRLTVL.

This sequence joins TRBV28 and TRBJ1-1; D possibly corresponds to TRBD1 (5 bases). The V and J ends lost 3 bases and 2 bases respectively, with 13 bases between them. CDR1 is MDHEN, CDR2 SYDVKM, per germline. The CDR3 runs to 15 residues. CDR3 in amino acids: CASSFVVGLNTEAFF. Here the CDR3 DNA reads TGTGCCAGCAGTTTCGTCGTGGGACTCAACACTGAAGCTTTCTTT.

The V and J genes are TRBV20-1 and TRBJ2-7, with a possible D match to TRBD2 (5 bases). The CDR3 sequence is 12 residues long. Trimming shortened V by 3 bases and J by 3 bases, and 9 bases separated the two germline ends. CDR1 DFQATT and CDR2 SNEGSKA come from the germline V gene (reference sequence). The CDR3 DNA reads as TGCAGTGCTAGTAGCGCGGACTACGAGCAGTACTTC. As protein: CSASSADYEQYF.

Here the CDR3 DNA reads TGCAGCGTTGGTTGGGGACTTAATGAAAAACTGTTTTTT. This codes for CSVGWGLNEKLFF. The V call is TRBV29-1, the J call TRBJ1-4; D perhaps matches TRBD1 (5 bases). The CDR3 spans 13 residues. Germline V CDR1 and CDR2: SQVTM, ANQGSEA. V was pared by 4 bases and J by 4 bases, with 10 bases between.

V and J are TRBV5-6 and TRBJ1-4, with D unresolved. The germline V and J ends were trimmed by 2 bases and 5 bases, with 7 bases remaining between them. This CDR3 has 13 residues. Germline V gives CDR1 SGHDT, CDR2 YYEEEE. CDR3 nucleotides: TGTGCCAGCAGCTTAGGAGCAAATGAAAAACTGTTTTTT. This translates into CASSLGANEKLFF.

V is TRBV11-3 and J is TRBJ2-1; no reliable D call. Germline CDR1 is SGHNT and CDR2 is YENEEA. The length of the CDR3 is 14 residues. With 6 bases removed from V and 1 base from J, the gap between germline ends came to 10 bases. In DNA, the CDR3 is TGTGCCAGCAGTCAAGGTGGGTCCTACAATGAGCAGTTCTTC. Its protein is CASSQGGSYNEQFF.

This sequence joins TRBV5-4 and TRBJ1-6, with D uncertain. V lost 4 bases, J lost 7 bases, and 15 bases lay in between. CDR3 length: 15 residues. Germline V lookup: CDR1 SGHNT, CDR2 YYREEE (reference sequence). DNA of the CDR3: TGTGCCAGCAGCCCGGAGGGTGAGGGAAATTCACCCCTCCACTTT. Translating it yields CASSPEGEGNSPLHF.

The chain joins TRBV5-8 to TRBJ1-2; 7 positions match TRBD1. This CDR3 region has 16 residues. CDR1 SGHTS and CDR2 YDEGEE come from the germline V gene. V shed 1 base, J shed 4 bases, and the junction held 10 bases outside the gene matches. The CDR3 bases are TGTGCCAGCAGCTTGTGGCCGATTAGACAGGGCTATGGCTACACCTTC. As protein: CASSLWPIRQGYGYTF.

The rearrangement joins TRBV30 to TRBJ2-1; the match to TRBD1 covers 10 bases. The CDR3 loop spans 16 amino acids. V was pared by 3 bases and J by 4 bases, with 9 bases of the junction left unmatched. The germline V gene encodes CDR1 GTSNPN and CDR2 SVGIG (reference sequence). CDR3 sequence (DNA): TGTGCCTGGAGGTCCCTCCGGGACAGGGGTTACAATGAGCAGTTCTTC. It yields the protein CAWRSLRDRGYNEQFF.

This sequence joins TRBV14 and TRBJ1-1; TRBD1 might be the D (5 bases). Trimming removed 4 bases at V and 3 bases at J, with 12 bases between. This CDR3 contains 14 residues. Looked up from germline, CDR1 is SGHDN and CDR2 is FVKESK. The CDR3 loop is CASSRREGYTEAFF. CDR3 nucleotide sequence: TGTGCCAGCAGCCGGAGGGAGGGGTACACTGAAGCTTTCTTT.

V usage is TRBV11-2 and J usage is TRBJ2-1; D perhaps matches TRBD2 (5 bases). Germline CDR1 SGHAT, CDR2 FQNNGV. The V gene lost 0 bases and the J gene lost 5 bases, with 8 bases spanning the gap. The CDR3 length is 14 residues. The CDR3 nucleotides are TGTGCCAGCAGCTTAGAAGCGGCTCACAATGAGCAGTTCTTC. Protein product: CASSLEAAHNEQFF.

The J gene is TRBJ2-2, the V gene TRBV5-8; D ambiguous. Per germline, CDR1 SGHTS and CDR2 YDEGEE. The CDR3 totals 15 residues. V lost 2 bases, J lost 5 bases, and 13 bases lay in between. The CDR3 is CASSFLAKSTGELFF. The CDR3 DNA is TGTGCCAGCAGCTTTCTCGCGAAATCAACCGGGGAGCTGTTTTTT.